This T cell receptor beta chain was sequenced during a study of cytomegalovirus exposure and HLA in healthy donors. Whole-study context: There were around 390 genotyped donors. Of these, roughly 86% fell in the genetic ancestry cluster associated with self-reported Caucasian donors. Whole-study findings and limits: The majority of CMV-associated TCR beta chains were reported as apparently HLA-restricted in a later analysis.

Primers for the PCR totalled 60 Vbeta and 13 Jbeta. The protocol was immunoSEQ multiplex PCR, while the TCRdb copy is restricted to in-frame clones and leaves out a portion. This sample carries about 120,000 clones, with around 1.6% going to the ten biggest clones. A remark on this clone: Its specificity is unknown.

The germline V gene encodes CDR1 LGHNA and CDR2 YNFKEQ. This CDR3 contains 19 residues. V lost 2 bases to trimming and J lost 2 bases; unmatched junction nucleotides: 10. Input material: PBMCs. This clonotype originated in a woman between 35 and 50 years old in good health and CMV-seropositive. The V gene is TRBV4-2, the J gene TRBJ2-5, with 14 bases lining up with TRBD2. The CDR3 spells CASSQTGTSGRIVQETQYF. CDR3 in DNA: TGTGCCAGCAGCCAAACCGGGACTAGCGGGAGAATTGTACAAGAGACCCAGTACTTC.